Below are 5 T cell receptor beta chains sequenced from a single sample in a study of T cell responses to AZD1222 COVID-19 vaccine. The method was immunoSEQ multiplex PCR; TCRdb's version includes in-frame clones alone and lacks a portion of them. The sample shows around 180,000 clones, over 75% of them seen only once. This material consisted of peripheral blood, taken on day 0 of AZD1222 vaccination. These receptors were taken from an adult in good health.

The V gene is TRBV5-1, the J gene TRBJ1-3; D is uncertain. This CDR3 has 15 amino acids. Germline CDR1 reads SGHRS; CDR2 reads YFSETQ. The V gene lost 4 bases and the J gene lost 0 bases, with 11 bases spanning the gap. CDR3 sequence: CASSPRVGSGNTIYF. In DNA form, the CDR3 reads TGCGCCAGCAGCCCTCGGGTCGGCTCTGGAAACACCATATATTTT.

The genes are TRBV5-1 and TRBJ2-7; 7 nucleotides agree with TRBD1. The CDR3 totals 14 residues. The V segment lost 4 bases and the J segment 7 bases; nucleotides outside the gene matches: 11. Germline CDR1 is SGHRS and CDR2 is YFSETQ. CDR3 DNA: TGCGCCAGCAGCGGCATGACAGGGAATCGGGAGCAGTACTTC. Protein sequence: CASSGMTGNREQYF.

V is TRBV6-2 or TRBV6-3 and J is TRBJ2-3; tentative D call: TRBD2 (7 bases). The ends were cut back, 2 bases at V and 6 bases at J, with 21 bases in the middle. Germline V gene lookup returns CDR1 MNHEY and CDR2 SVGEGT. The CDR3 has 17 amino acids. CDR3 nucleotide sequence: TGTGCCAGCAGTTACCCTCGGGGGGACACCCTGTATGATACGCAGTATTTT. This codes for CASSYPRGDTLYDTQYF.

The chain combines TRBV18 with TRBJ1-4, with D perhaps TRBD1 (5 bases). This CDR3 spans 16 amino acids. Between the trimmed V and J ends, which lost 1 base and 5 bases, there was a span of 14 bases. The germline V gene encodes CDR1 KGHSH and CDR2 LQKENI. As DNA, the CDR3 is TGTGCCAGCTCACCACGACAGATTCTTCAAAATGAAAAACTGTTTTTT. Amino acids: CASSPRQILQNEKLFF.

This chain links TRBV6-1 with TRBJ2-1, with D maybe TRBD1 (6 bases). Trimming took 7 bases from V and 6 from J, leaving 13 bases between them. The CDR3 totals 13 residues. Germline V CDR1 and CDR2: MNHNS, SASEGT. The CDR3 loop is CASIDPGVNEQFF. CDR3 coding DNA: TGTGCCAGCATAGACCCAGGGGTCAATGAGCAGTTCTTC.